These T cell receptor beta chains were read from a single sample in a study of T cells and Merkel cell carcinoma outcomes. The data were produced by immunoSEQ multiplex PCR, yet TCRdb's version contains in-frame clones alone and is incomplete. The sample shows around 16,000 clones, roughly 79% of them seen only once. Sample: tumor tissue from Merkel cell carcinoma. The origin of the receptors is a human donor with Merkel cell carcinoma. CDR3s include the opening cysteine and the closing phenylalanine or tryptophan. A D gene is named only where the DNA matches it firmly. Only some rows state a clone size, as once, few, many or a class for expanded clones.

16,TRBV19,-,TRBJ2-6,-,CASSIYRFSGANVLTF,TGTGCCAGTAGTATTTACAGATTCTCTGGGGCCAACGTCCTGACTTTC
15,TRBV28,-,TRBJ2-6,-,CASSFGISGANVLTF,TGTGCCAGCAGTTTTGGGATCTCTGGGGCCAACGTCCTGACTTTC
13,TRBV10-1,few,TRBJ2-7,-,CASRGSEAREQYF,TGCGCCAGCAGAGGTAGCGAAGCACGCGAGCAGTACTTC
16,TRBV5-4,-,TRBJ1-1,-,CASSLGAGILNTEAFF,TGTGCCAGCAGCTTGGGGGCAGGGATTTTGAACACTGAAGCTTTCTTT
13,TRBV27,-,TRBJ1-2,-,CASSPRQAYGYTF,TGTGCCAGCAGTCCCAGACAGGCTTATGGCTACACCTTC
11,TRBV20-1,-,TRBJ2-7,-,CSAWTLLEQYF,TGCAGTGCTTGGACCCTTCTCGAGCAGTACTTC
13,TRBV18,-,TRBJ1-1,-,CASSPIPGDEAFF,TGTGCCAGCTCACCAATCCCCGGGGATGAAGCTTTCTTT
15,TRBV6-4,-,TRBJ1-2,-,CASSTGTSSHYGYTF,TGTGCCAGCAGTACCGGGACATCCTCCCACTATGGCTACACCTTC
16,TRBV5-8,-,TRBJ1-2,-,CASSLGSGRTNYGYTF,TGTGCCAGCAGCTTGGGTTCGGGACGGACTAACTATGGCTACACCTTC
12,TRBV2,few,TRBJ2-7,TRBD1,CASEGQGHEQYF,TGTGCCAGCGAGGGACAGGGCCACGAGCAGTACTTC
15,TRBV4-2,-,TRBJ1-2,TRBD1,CASSQDTGGGYGYTF,TGTGCCAGCAGCCAAGATACAGGGGGCGGGTATGGCTACACCTTC
16,TRBV4-1,-,TRBJ2-1,TRBD1,CASSQTGTGDYNEQFF,TGCGCCAGCAGCCAGACCGGGACAGGGGACTACAATGAGCAGTTCTTC
15,TRBV4-1,-,TRBJ1-3,TRBD1,CASSLGQGTGNTIYF,TGCGCCAGCAGCCTCGGACAGGGGACTGGAAACACCATATATTTT
8,TRBV20-1,-,TRBJ2-7,-,CSAGEQYF,TGCAGTGCGGGCGAGCAGTACTTC
12,TRBV14,-,TRBJ2-3,-,CASSQGGVTQYF,TGTGCCAGCAGCCAAGGGGGAGTCACGCAGTATTTT
14,TRBV9,-,TRBJ1-1,-,CASSPPPLGAEAFF,TGTGCCAGCAGCCCTCCGCCCCTCGGCGCTGAAGCTTTCTTT
15,TRBV18,-,TRBJ1-5,-,CASSSGQGWGQPQHF,TGTGCCAGCTCATCCGGCCAGGGTTGGGGTCAGCCCCAGCATTTT
14,TRBV7-6,medium-sized,TRBJ2-1,TRBD2,CASSLAGGYNEQFF,TGTGCCAGCAGCTTAGCCGGGGGGTACAATGAGCAGTTCTTC
16,TRBV5-1,-,TRBJ2-6,-,CASSLEGASGANVLTF,TGCGCCAGCAGCCTGGAGGGAGCCTCCGGGGCCAACGTCCTGACTTTC
13,TRBV7-7,-,TRBJ2-1,TRBD2,CASSWGEGNEQFF,TGTGCTAGCAGCTGGGGGGAGGGCAATGAGCAGTTCTTC
14,TRBV5-1,-,TRBJ2-3,-,CASSHDSHTDTQYF,TGCGCCAGCAGCCACGACAGCCACACAGATACGCAGTATTTT
16,TRBV7-2,-,TRBJ1-2,-,CASSLGLAPPGYGYTF,TGTGCCAGCAGCTTAGGATTGGCCCCTCCGGGCTATGGCTACACCTTC
13,TRBV6-5,once,TRBJ1-5,-,CASRPALNQPQHF,TGTGCCAGCAGGCCTGCACTAAATCAGCCCCAGCATTTT
14,TRBV30,-,TRBJ2-1,TRBD2,CAWSVLADYNEQFF,TGTGCCTGGAGTGTACTAGCGGACTACAATGAGCAGTTCTTC
14,TRBV10-3,few,TRBJ1-2,-,CAIASRSKHYGYTF,TGTGCCATCGCGTCCAGGAGTAAGCACTATGGCTACACCTTC
14,TRBV9,once,TRBJ2-7,-,CASSIGESSYEQYF,TGTGCCAGCAGCATAGGGGAAAGCTCCTACGAGCAGTACTTC
17,TRBV4-1,-,TRBJ2-2,TRBD1,CASSHRDRGLNTGELFF,TGCGCCAGCAGCCATAGGGACAGGGGTTTGAACACCGGGGAGCTGTTTTTT
15,TRBV7-3,-,TRBJ2-5,TRBD1,CASSLRQGAGETQYF,TGTGCCAGCAGCTTACGACAGGGGGCCGGAGAGACCCAGTACTTC
16,TRBV7-9,-,TRBJ2-7,-,CASSPPGLAGMGEQYF,TGTGCCAGCAGCCCCCCCGGGTTGGCAGGGATGGGCGAGCAGTACTTC
15,TRBV7-2,-,TRBJ1-5,-,CASTTTGNGNQPQHF,TGTGCCAGCACGACTACAGGGAACGGCAATCAGCCCCAGCATTTT
13,TRBV27,once,TRBJ1-1,-,CASSFEKETEAFF,TGTGCCAGCAGTTTCGAGAAAGAGACTGAAGCTTTCTTT
15,TRBV6-6,-,TRBJ2-1,-,CASTRHGSSYNEQFF,TGTGCCAGCACCCGACACGGAAGCTCCTACAATGAGCAGTTCTTC
16,TRBV5-1,-,TRBJ2-1,-,CASSSPGFQYLTRQFF,TGCGCCAGCAGCTCTCCCGGGTTCCAATACCTCACGCGGCAGTTCTTC
13,TRBV29-1,-,TRBJ2-3,TRBD2,CNGLAGGTDTQYF,TGCAACGGGCTAGCGGGGGGCACAGATACGCAGTATTTT
12,TRBV19,-,TRBJ2-1,-,CASKRRENEQFF,TGTGCCAGTAAGCGCAGGGAAAATGAGCAGTTCTTC
13,TRBV28,medium-sized,TRBJ1-1,-,CASTTSTVIGAFF,TGTGCCAGCACCACCTCGACGGTGATAGGGGCTTTCTTT
13,TRBV10-3,-,TRBJ2-5,-,CAISKGAGETQYF,TGTGCCATCAGCAAAGGGGCAGGTGAGACCCAGTACTTC
16,TRBV9,-,TRBJ2-2,TRBD1,CASSVTTGMNTGELFF,TGTGCCAGCAGCGTTACGACAGGGATGAACACCGGGGAGCTGTTTTTT
15,TRBV4-1,-,TRBJ1-1,-,CASSQDWALNTEAFF,TGCGCCAGCAGCCAAGATTGGGCACTGAACACTGAAGCTTTCTTT
16,TRBV5-5,-,TRBJ2-1,TRBD2,CASSLIGGSSYNEQFF,TGTGCCAGCAGCTTGATCGGCGGGAGCTCCTACAATGAGCAGTTCTTC
15,TRBV5-1,-,TRBJ2-7,TRBD1,CASSLHADRGYEQYF,TGCGCCAGCAGCTTGCATGCGGACAGGGGCTACGAGCAGTACTTC
18,TRBV5-1,-,TRBJ2-3,TRBD2,CASSLALAGASLTDTQYF,TGCGCCAGCAGCTTGGCACTAGCGGGAGCAAGCCTCACAGATACGCAGTATTTT
15,TRBV10-3,once,TRBJ1-4,-,CAISDKFATNEKLFF,TGTGCCATCAGTGACAAGTTTGCAACTAATGAAAAACTGTTTTTT
14,TRBV7-2,-,TRBJ1-3,-,CASNLQGSGNTIYF,TGTGCCAGCAATTTACAGGGATCTGGAAACACCATATATTTT
15,TRBV28,-,TRBJ1-2,-,CASSFGTGLNYGYTF,TGTGCCAGCAGTTTCGGAACAGGGCTTAACTATGGCTACACCTTC
16,TRBV5-1,-,TRBJ2-3,-,CASSLTAPSSTDTQYF,TGCGCCAGCAGCTTGACAGCTCCCTCTAGCACAGATACGCAGTATTTT
13,TRBV10-3,-,TRBJ2-7,-,CAISESKGYEQYF,TGTGCCATCAGTGAGTCGAAGGGGTACGAGCAGTACTTC
16,TRBV5-1,-,TRBJ2-3,-,CASSAEGRASTDTQYF,TGCGCCAGCAGTGCCGAGGGGCGGGCTAGCACAGATACGCAGTATTTT
16,TRBV30,-,TRBJ1-4,-,CAWSVRGVSTNEKLFF,TGTGCCTGGAGTGTACGTGGGGTTTCAACTAATGAAAAACTGTTTTTT
15,TRBV11-2,-,TRBJ2-1,-,CASLGVLSSYNEQFF,TGTGCCAGCTTGGGCGTGTTAAGCTCCTACAATGAGCAGTTCTTC
16,TRBV18,once,TRBJ2-7,TRBD1,CASTPGTGGTSYEQYF,TGTGCCAGCACACCTGGGACAGGGGGTACCTCCTACGAGCAGTACTTC
11,TRBV29-1,-,TRBJ2-1,-,CSTSGVDEQFF,TGCAGCACCTCAGGGGTGGATGAGCAGTTCTTC
17,TRBV7-8,-,TRBJ1-5,TRBD1,CASSASGTGYSNQPQHF,TGTGCCAGCAGCGCCAGCGGGACAGGGTATAGCAATCAGCCCCAGCATTTT